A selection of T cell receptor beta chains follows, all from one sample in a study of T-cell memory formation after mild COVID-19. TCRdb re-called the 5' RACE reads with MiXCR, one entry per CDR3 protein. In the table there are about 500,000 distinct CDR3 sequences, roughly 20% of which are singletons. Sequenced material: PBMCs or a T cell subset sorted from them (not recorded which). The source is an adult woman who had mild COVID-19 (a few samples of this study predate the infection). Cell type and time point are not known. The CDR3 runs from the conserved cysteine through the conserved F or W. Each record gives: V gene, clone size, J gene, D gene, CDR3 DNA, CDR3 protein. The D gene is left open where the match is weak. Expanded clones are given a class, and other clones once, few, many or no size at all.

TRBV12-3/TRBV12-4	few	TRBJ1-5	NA	TGTGCCAGCAGTTCGGGGCAGGGTAACAATCAGCCCCAGCATTTT	CASSSGQGNNQPQHF
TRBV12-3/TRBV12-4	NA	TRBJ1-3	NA	TGTGCCAGCGAAGTTTCGGGATCTCTCTCTGGAAACACCATATATTTT	CASEVSGSLSGNTIYF
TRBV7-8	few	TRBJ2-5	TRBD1	TGTGCCAGCAGCTCCGACAGGGGACCGGAGACCCAGTACTTC	CASSSDRGPETQYF
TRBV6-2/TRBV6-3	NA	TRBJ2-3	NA	TGTGCCAGCACCCACGCGGGCGGGGCAGATACGCAGTATTTT	CASTHAGGADTQYF
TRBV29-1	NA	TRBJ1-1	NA	TGCAGCGTTGAGGGGGGACTAGGCACTGAAGCTTTCTTT	CSVEGGLGTEAFF
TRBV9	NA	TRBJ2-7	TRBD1	TGTGCCAGCAGCCTAGATTATATGCCGGGACAGGGGAAGTACGAGCAGTACTTC	CASSLDYMPGQGKYEQYF
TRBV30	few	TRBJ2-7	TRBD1	TGTGCCTGGAGTCCTCGGGACAGGGCAGGCGAGCAGTACTTC	CAWSPRDRAGEQYF
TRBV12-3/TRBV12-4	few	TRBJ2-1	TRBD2	TGTGCCAGCGGTGACACTAGCGGGGGGGTGAATGAGCAGTTCTTC	CASGDTSGGVNEQFF
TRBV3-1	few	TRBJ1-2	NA	TGTGCCAGCAGCCAAGCAGGACCGGGTGGCTACACCTTC	CASSQAGPGGYTF
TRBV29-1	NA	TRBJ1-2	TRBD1	TGCAGCGTTTGGACAGGCGAGAACACCTTC	CSVWTGENTF
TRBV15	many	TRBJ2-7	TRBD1	TGTGCCACCAGCAGAGATGGGGGACAGGGCAGCTTGGGCGAGCAGTACTTC	CATSRDGGQGSLGEQYF
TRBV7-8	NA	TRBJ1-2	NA	TGTGCCAGCAGCTTAGAGGCCTACAGGAACTATGGCTACACCTTC	CASSLEAYRNYGYTF
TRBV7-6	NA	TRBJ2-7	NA	TGTGCCAGCAGCTTAGATGGGGTCTACGAGCAGTACTTC	CASSLDGVYEQYF
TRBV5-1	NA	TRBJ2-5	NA	TGCGCCAGCAGTACCCCAAAGGGTGATCCCTCACAAGAGACCCAGTACTTC	CASSTPKGDPSQETQYF
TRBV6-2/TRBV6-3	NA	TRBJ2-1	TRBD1	TGTGCCAGCAGTCTACAGGGGCAGGATGAGCAGTTCTTC	CASSLQGQDEQFF
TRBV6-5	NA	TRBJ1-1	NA	TGTGCCAGCAGTTACTCAGGGAAGACTGAAGCTTTCTTT	CASSYSGKTEAFF
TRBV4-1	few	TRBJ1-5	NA	TGCGCCAGCAGCCAAGGGTGGCAGCGAGGGGGGCCCCAGCATTTT	CASSQGWQRGGPQHF
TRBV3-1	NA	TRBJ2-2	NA	TGTGCCAGCAGCCAAGGGACCAGTTCGGTTCCCGGGGAGCTGTTTTTT	CASSQGTSSVPGELFF
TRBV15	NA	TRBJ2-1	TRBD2	TGTGCCACCAGCAGAGTAGCGGGAGCCCGATACAATGAGCAGTTCTTC	CATSRVAGARYNEQFF
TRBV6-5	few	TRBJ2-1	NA	TGTGCCAGCATCAGCCTCGGGGGTGAGCAGTTCTTC	CASISLGGEQFF
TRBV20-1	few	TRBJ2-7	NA	TGCAGTGCCGGATCGATTCCAGTGAACTACGAGCAGTACTTC	CSAGSIPVNYEQYF
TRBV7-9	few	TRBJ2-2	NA	TGTGCCAGCAGCTTATGGGTCGCTGGGGACCTTAACACCGGGGAGCTGTTTTTT	CASSLWVAGDLNTGELFF
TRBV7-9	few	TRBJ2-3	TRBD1	TGTGCCAGCAGCTTTACCCCGGGACAGGAGCCCACAGATACGCAGTATTTT	CASSFTPGQEPTDTQYF
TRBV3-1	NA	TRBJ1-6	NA	TGTGCCAGCAGCCAAGGGACAGAAAATTCACCCCTCCACTTT	CASSQGTENSPLHF
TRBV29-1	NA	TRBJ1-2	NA	TGCAGCGTTGACACGGGACGGATAAACTATGGCTACACCTTC	CSVDTGRINYGYTF
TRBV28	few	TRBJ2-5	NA	TGTGCCAGCAGTCCCTCAGGGGTAGGGGAGACCCAGTACTTC	CASSPSGVGETQYF